This T cell receptor beta chain was profiled in a study of metastatic and nonmetastatic thyroid tumors. Study-level information: Comparative analysis of repertoires was undertaken across blood and tumor or nodule tissue obtained from malignant and benign thyroid patients.

From germline, CDR1 is MNHEY and CDR2 SMNVEV (reference sequence). Trimming at V came to 2 bases and at J to 3 bases, leaving 6 bases not matched to a gene. The CDR3 sequence is 16 residues long. TCRdb called clones again from the PCR reads with MiXCR. This sample has over 25,000 clones, with about 17% found just once. Each patient came to thyroid surgery without any prior treatment (of any kind). Many counts were recorded for this clone. The receptor's source is a female donor with papillary thyroid cancer or a benign thyroid nodule (not recorded which). Some clones in this sample may be carry-over from other donors' samples. V usage is TRBV27 and J usage is TRBJ2-2, with TRBD1 identical over 7 bases. Source material: blood. CDR3 amino acids: CASSLGGRGYTGELFF. The CDR3 nucleotides are TGTGCCAGCAGTTTAGGGGGCAGGGGGTACACCGGGGAGCTGTTTTTT.